This TCR beta chain was recorded in a study of cytomegalovirus exposure and HLA in healthy donors (dated by TCRdb to about 2017). Regarding the research as a whole: In an earlier analysis of under 600 of the donors, 276 Gb of sequence data and 100 million or so unique TCR beta sequences from roughly 200 million T cells were reported. Because of strong linkage in the cohort, four or five DR-DQ haplotypes were treated as single units for association and clustering. About 300 gigabases of sequencing data and roughly 81 million unique TCR sequences made up an early release that covered approximately 650 HLA-typed donors. Typing coverage varied by locus: roughly 620-630 donors for A, B, C, DRB1 and DQB1; approximately 500 for DQA1; 600 to 610 for DPA1; 400 to 480 for DPB1. Among the roughly 410 genotyped donors, approximately 82% belonged to the genetic ancestry cluster associated with self-reported Caucasian donors. Alongside the repertoire data, information on donor age, sex, ethnicity and CMV serostatus was compiled. To decide whether each TCR beta V gene segment behaved as functional or pseudogenic, an earlier analysis of some 600 of the donors relied on high-throughput TCR beta sequencing. The T cell repertoires of 666 subjects were profiled by immunosequencing and related to cytomegalovirus serostatus. In a later analysis, previously published TCR beta repertoires from 666 donors were re-analyzed and high-resolution HLA genotyping was added so that TCR occurrence patterns could be studied. On average, around 200,000 unique TCR beta nucleotide sequences were sequenced per donor among some 420 genotyped donors of the cohort, with roughly 18% of those sequences being non-productive. In the later analysis, no new phenotypic data were used to find candidate immune exposures; instead, reliance was placed on TCR beta sequences and their occurrence across donors. The study was designed to test whether signatures of past pathogen exposure could be identified by cataloging public T cell receptors. In a later genetic analysis, genome-wide SNP genotypes for about three fifths of the roughly 670 donors were used, and that subset was treated as a discovery cohort. All discovery cohort repertoires had been generated on a single sequencing platform. In addition to the first cohort of 666 subjects, a separate validation cohort of approximately 120 different subjects was used. HLA typing included class I and class II loci at four-digit resolution. To predict cytomegalovirus infection status, the study brought together high-throughput TCR immunosequencing, statistical association of individual TCRs with disease status, and machine learning.

A remark on this clone: Which antigen it targets is not known. A junction boundary mismatches the germline segment, possibly from a read error.

Summary of the overall study and its limitations: Most TCR sequences were seen in very few donors, while some public TCRs were found in many individuals. CMV serostatus was the only immune exposure information available for the cohort. The 87-base-pair reads could not distinguish some IMGT-functional V segments, including TRBV6-2 and TRBV6-3, so those segments were excluded. The study listed 150 to 200 TCR beta chains as associated with cytomegalovirus. A few of the identified cytomegalovirus-associated TCR beta chains were confirmed in vitro to be specific for cytomegalovirus antigens. A later analysis associated approximately 17,000 TCR beta sequences with specific HLA alleles at a false discovery rate of 0.05. When HLA alleles, especially DR and DQ, strongly co-occurred, TCR associations were difficult to assign to individual alleles. In a later analysis, the rate of TCR association differed among HLA loci, with DRB1 alleles having the most associated TCRs and HLA-C alleles having the fewest. A cluster of highly shared sequence variants was judged likely to be a technical artifact of the sequencing pipeline. Because HLA typing was unavailable for some donors at each locus, only the typed subset was used in association tests. Compared with the roughly 700-donor mean, donors in an Asian-associated ancestry cluster had fewer N-insertions in productive TCRs, according to a later genetic analysis. This cohort had only TCR beta chains sequenced, and the lack of alpha or paired-chain data limited which features could be detected. According to a later analysis, parvovirus B19, influenza, CMV and Epstein-Barr virus appeared linked to several top co-occurrence clusters. Broadly in line with IMGT annotations, most TCR beta V segments showed up in productive rearrangements about 90% or about 30% of the time in an earlier analysis of a few hundred of the donors. A further reported finding was that TCR beta sequences accurately predicted the HLA-A and HLA-B alleles for most subjects in the first cohort. Linkage disequilibrium might explain the correlated functional status among segregating V segments, but an unknown experimental factor could not be ruled out. In a later analysis, HLA-associated TCR beta chains showed more clonal expansion and lower generation probabilities than non-associated chains that were equally common. A later genetic analysis associated a missense DCLRE1C variant with V-gene and J-gene trimming of TCR beta chains, and an independent cohort replicated the association. Presence/absence analyses assumed roughly uniform sequencing depth across donors, an assumption that may not hold. In a later analysis, most CMV-associated TCR beta chains were found to appear HLA-restricted, with HLA associations seemingly driven largely by CMV exposure. According to the authors, the approach could potentially be generalized to other disease states and immunological phenotypes. Because counts were too low, about 18 rarely observed V segments, including chromosome 9 orphons, were excluded from the earlier analysis of around 590 of the donors. The classifier was reported to diagnose cytomegalovirus status with high specificity and sensitivity in both the original cohort and the validation cohort.

The method behind the library was the immunoSEQ multiplex PCR assay. The multiplex PCR relied on a mix of 60 forward primers for TCR Vbeta segments and 13 reverse primers for TCR Jbeta segments. The CDR3 region of rearranged TCR beta genes was amplified from genomic DNA with a multiplex PCR assay. The Illumina HiSeq System was used to sequence the amplified TCR beta libraries as 87-base-pair reads. Concerning the study's data processing: In a later analysis, approximately 74 million unique TCR beta chains were counted across the approximately 640 repertoires, and some 10 million of these chains were shared by at least two donors. Raw reads were error-corrected and collapsed into unique sequences with a nearest-neighbor algorithm that merged closely related sequences to remove PCR and sequencing errors. Alignment of CDR3 sequences to IMGT reference sequences was used to assign V, D and J gene segments. Each retained sequence needed at least a six-nucleotide match to both a V gene segment and a J gene segment. Rearrangements were classified as productive when the CDR3 lacked stop codons and remained in frame with V and J, and all other rearrangements were classified as non-productive. CDR3 was defined according to IMGT convention as the region running from the second conserved V-encoded cysteine to the conserved J-encoded phenylalanine. In an earlier analysis of more than 550 of the donors, sequences lacking an unambiguous match to a single V gene segment were excluded. An earlier analysis of fewer than 650 of the donors classified V segments as functional when productive rearrangements were above 56.7% and as segregating when the standard deviation between donors was above 5%. A statistical classification framework was built for diagnosing cytomegalovirus status from the catalog of TCR beta chain sequences. A later analysis assigned V and J genes by comparing TCR nucleotide sequences with IMGT/GENE-DB human TR gene sequences. Using the TCRdist pipeline, a later analysis assigned CDR3 sequences along with most-parsimonious VDJ recombination scenarios. A later analysis defined each TCR beta chain by its CDR3 amino acid sequence plus V-gene family, and excluded reads lacking a unique V-gene family. As a way to deal with suspected cross-contamination and a sequencing artifact, a later analysis dropped 640 or so nucleotide sequences that were highly shared and had low generation probability. In a later analysis, a clonal expansion index was calculated for each public chain from normalized within-repertoire ranks of inferred template counts. In a later analysis, generation probabilities were computed with a VDJ recombination model fitted to out-of-frame rearrangements, and the resulting probabilities were checked against IGoR. Hypergeometric tests were used in a later analysis to score TCR-TCR, TCR-HLA and TCR-CMV co-occurrence, with a repertoire-size bias correction applied to the TCR pairs. To estimate false discovery rates, a later analysis permuted the HLA or CMV assignments 20 times. In a later analysis, co-occurring TCRs were grouped using DBSCAN, with TCRdist sequence similarity added in when clustering inside HLA-allele-positive subsets. Co-occurrence clustering excluded repertoires with fewer than 30,000 or more than 120,000 public chains, plus five with anomalous nucleotide sharing. In its TCRdb copy, this immuneACCESS table keeps in-frame sequences only and misses some clones. Where compared with another copy, unresolved V genes explain less than half of these, and the others have no known cause. V and J calls and clone size follow that table, whereas D and trimming were derived from the DNA. The sample table contains roughly 150,000 clones; only one count was recorded for 65% to 80% of them. The leading ten clones occupy 1.5% to 2% of the sample.

As encoded in the germline V gene, CDR1 is ENHRY while CDR2 is SYGVKD. The CDR3 measures 15 amino acids from cysteine to phenylalanine. Kept here is only the CDR3 DNA, which spans 45 bases and is read in frame from base 1. The cohort comprised hundreds of healthy bone marrow donors. At the time of sampling, every cohort member was nominally healthy, though immune exposures that went unrecorded were likely present. The donor was CMV seronegative and was included in the group of about 400 seronegative cohort members. A peripheral blood sample was collected from each donor, and TCR beta sequencing was performed on peripheral blood mononuclear cells. The Qiagen DNeasy Blood Extraction Kit was used to extract genomic DNA from the blood cell samples.

The receptor was isolated from a woman younger than 45 in good health and CMV-seronegative. Sequencing was carried out using PBMCs. The rearranged segments are TRBV10-3 and TRBJ2-7; TRBD1 fits 8 bases in the junction. The sequenced DNA: TGTGCCAGCAGTGCACGGACAGGGATGATATTCGAGCAGTACTTC. Its translation reads: CASSARTGMIFEQYF.